This T cell receptor (beta chain) was profiled in a study of T cell responses to AZD1222 COVID-19 vaccine. General study findings and limits: Targets within unmutated variant regions were reportedly found for nearly half of spike-specific TCRs. Spike-specific TCR breadth and depth were elevated following two AZD1222 doses. Clonal diversity may have been underestimated, and the donors were mostly white British, with more females than males.

Points on this clone: Its matching antigen is unknown.

The CDR3 has 15 residues. Germline V gene data show CDR1 as SGHTA and CDR2 as FQGTGA. With 1 base removed from V and 6 bases from J, the gap between germline ends came to 10 bases. Only in-frame clones appear in the TCRdb table, and some are missing; sequencing was by immunoSEQ multiplex PCR. The profile shows about 100,000 clones, 80% to 90% of them singletons. The gene calls are TRBV7-3 and TRBJ1-6; a possible D gene is TRBD1 (5 bases). The sample was peripheral blood, taken on day 0 of AZD1222 vaccination. The origin of this receptor is an adult in good health. This CDR3 reads CASSLNAGTNSPLHF. The DNA for the CDR3 is TGTGCCAGCAGCTTAAATGCGGGGACTAATTCACCCCTCCACTTT.